This TCR beta chain was captured by sequencing in a study of beta chain features in type 1 diabetes. In the case of this clone: Its target is unknown.

The entirety of the isolated RNA underwent reverse transcription, so expressed TCRB transcripts were sequenced. Using immunoSEQ multiplex PCR, the repertoire was profiled, and TCRdb retains in-frame clones only, with some absent. In the table there are about 650,000 clones, roughly 12% of which are singletons. This CDR3 has 15 residues. Germline-derived CDR1 and CDR2 are MDHEN and SYDVKM. With 3 bases removed from V and 7 bases from J, the gap between germline ends came to 13 bases. Whole-study results and caveats: All four CD4+ subsets from Type 1 diabetes patients carried moderately but significantly shorter TCRB CDR3s.

Specimen: naive CD4+ T cells from blood. The sequence derives from a man aged 25 to 40 with type 1 diabetes. The chain carries TRBV28 and TRBJ1-6, with a possible D match to TRBD1 (5 bases). The CDR3 loop reads CASSFPGIKNSPLHF. CDR3 sequence (DNA): TGTGCCAGCAGTTTCCCAGGGATAAAAAATTCACCCCTCCACTTT.